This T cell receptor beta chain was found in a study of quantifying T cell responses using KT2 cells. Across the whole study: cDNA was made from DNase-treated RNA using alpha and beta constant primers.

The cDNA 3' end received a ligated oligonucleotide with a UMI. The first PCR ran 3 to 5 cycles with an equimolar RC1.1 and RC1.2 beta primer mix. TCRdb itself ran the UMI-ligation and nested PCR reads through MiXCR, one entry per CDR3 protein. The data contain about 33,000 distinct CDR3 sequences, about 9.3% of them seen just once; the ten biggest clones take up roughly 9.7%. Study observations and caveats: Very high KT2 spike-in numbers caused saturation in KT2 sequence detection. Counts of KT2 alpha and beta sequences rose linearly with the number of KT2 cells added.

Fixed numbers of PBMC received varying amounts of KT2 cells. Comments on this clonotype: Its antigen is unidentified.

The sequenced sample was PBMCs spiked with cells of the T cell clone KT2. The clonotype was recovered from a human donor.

CDR3 region: CASSARSRPGQDVTGNTIYF. In DNA form, the CDR3 reads TGTGCCAGCAGCGCCCGGTCCCGGCCGGGACAAGACGTTACTGGAAACACCATATATTTT. This chain joins TRBV9 and TRBJ1-3; D may be TRBD1 (6 bases). Germline lookup yields CDR1 SGDLS and CDR2 YYNGEE. The CDR3 spans 20 residues. V lost 3 bases to trimming and J lost 2 bases, with 27 bases between them.